This T cell receptor (beta chain) was recovered during a study of T cell responses to AZD1222 COVID-19 vaccine. Measured with immunoSEQ multiplex PCR; TCRdb has only the in-frame clones, and not every one. This table has roughly 80,000 clones, around nine tenths appearing once. The CDR3 spans 12 residues. V gave up 7 bases and J gave up 4 bases, with 10 bases separating them. The germline V gene encodes CDR1 SGHVS and CDR2 FQNEAQ. This clone showed up just a few times. J is TRBJ1-1 and V is TRBV7-8; D gene ambiguous. The sequence was collected from an adult in good health. Sequencing was performed on peripheral blood, taken on day 0 of MenACWY control vaccination. CDR3 residues: CASTHWGTEAFF. CDR3 bases: TGTGCCAGCACCCACTGGGGCACTGAAGCTTTCTTT.